What follows are 14 T cell receptor beta chains derived from one specimen sequenced in a study of T cells in Graves' hyperthyroidism and ophthalmopathy. RNA transcripts served as the template for amplifying TCR beta CDR3 regions. A first-round RT-PCR of the TCR CDR3 used the HTBI primer set. Via MiXCR, TCRdb re-called the multiplex PCR reads, giving one row per CDR3 protein. This table holds around 760,000 distinct CDR3 sequences, 30% to 40% found once. The sample comprised blood. The source is a woman between 35 and 50 years old with Graves' hyperthyroidism.

This clonotype was picked up many times. The rearrangement joins TRBV6-4 to TRBJ2-2, with no clear D. The V end lost 2 bases, the J end lost 0 bases, and 7 bases lay between the germline ends. The CDR3 is made up of 15 amino acids. CDR1 MRHNA and CDR2 SNTAGT come from the germline V gene. The CDR3 coding sequence is TGTGCCAGCAGTGACCCGGCTGCGAACACCGGGGAGCTGTTTTTT. Protein sequence: CASSDPAANTGELFF.

A remark on this clonotype: A much larger clonotype is one base distant, so this may be a read error. This chain uses TRBV2 with TRBJ1-1; 11 bases are a match to TRBD1. Per germline, CDR1 SNHLY and CDR2 FYNNEI. The CDR3 spans 13 residues. The chain's CDR3 is CTSRDRGFTEAFF. The DNA of the CDR3 is TGTACCAGCAGGGACAGGGGGTTCACTGAAGCTTTCTTT.

As concerns this clonotype: This may come from a read error, since a much larger clone is one base off. The chain couples TRBV19 to TRBJ2-7; 7 nucleotides match TRBD1. The CDR3 extends over 12 amino acids. With V trimmed by 7 bases and J by 5 bases, 5 bases remained unmatched. Germline V lookup: CDR1 LNHDA, CDR2 SQIVND (reference sequence). The CDR3 here is CASNPQGNEQYF. Written as DNA, the CDR3 is TGTGCCAGTAATCCACAGGGGAACGAGCAGTACTTC.

This clonotype was observed many times. The chain carries TRBV10-3 and TRBJ2-5; D remains unclear. The CDR3 sequence is 15 residues long. Deletions cut 2 bases from V and 1 base from J, with 11 bases between. The germline V gene encodes CDR1 ENHRY and CDR2 SYGVKD. The CDR3 is CAISEQRAPQETQYF. CDR3 DNA: TGTGCCATCAGTGAGCAAAGGGCACCCCAAGAGACCCAGTACTTC.

At least ten counts were recorded for this clonotype. This chain links TRBV29-1 with TRBJ2-7; the D call may be TRBD1 or TRBD2 (5 bases each). The CDR3 consists of 12 residues. Looked up from germline, CDR1 is SQVTM and CDR2 is ANQGSEA. This chain's CDR3 is CRFQGEPYEQYF. The CDR3 DNA is TGCAGGTTCCAGGGAGAGCCCTACGAGCAGTACTTC.

This clonotype was recorded many times. CDR3 in DNA: TGCGCCAGCAGCGGGACACCGACCAACTATGGCTACACCTTC. The encoded protein is CASSGTPTNYGYTF. This chain connects TRBV4-3 to TRBJ1-2; perhaps TRBD1 as D (6 bases). The V end lost 5 bases, the J end lost 2 bases, and 12 bases lay between the germline ends. CDR3 length: 14 residues. Germline-derived CDR1 and CDR2 are LGHNA and YSLEER.

CDR3: CASSPRDRGQYF. DNA for the CDR3: TGTGCCAGCAGCCCTCGGGACAGGGGGCAGTACTTC. V is TRBV7-2 and J is TRBJ2-7; TRBD1 matches at 10 bases. This CDR3 contains 12 residues. The V segment lost 5 bases and the J segment 9 bases; nucleotides outside the gene matches: 4. Germline-derived CDR1 and CDR2 are SGHTA and FQGNSA.

V gene TRBV18 combines with J gene TRBJ1-2; the D is unclear. V dropped 6 bases and J dropped 3 bases, with 11 bases sitting between them. This CDR3 has 13 residues. Per germline, CDR1 KGHSH and CDR2 LQKENI. The chain's CDR3 is CASSAEADYGYTF. CDR3 bases: TGTGCCAGCTCCGCCGAGGCTGACTATGGCTACACCTTC.

This clonotype was counted only a few times. The rearrangement links TRBV19 to TRBJ1-5; the D gene is possibly TRBD1 (5 bases). This CDR3 spans 16 amino acids. The germline CDR1 and CDR2 sequences are LNHDA and SQIVND (reference sequence). V was pared by 4 bases and J by 6 bases, with 19 bases between. The CDR3 sequence is CASSTLVRGAGQPQHF. In DNA, the CDR3 is TGTGCCAGTAGTACCCTGGTAAGAGGGGCGGGTCAGCCCCAGCATTTT.

The chain is built from TRBV20-1 and TRBJ2-2; D tentatively reads TRBD1 or TRBD2 (7 bases each). Between the trimmed V and J ends, which lost 4 bases and 7 bases, there was a span of 19 bases. The germline gives CDR1 DFQATT, CDR2 SNEGSKA (reference sequence). The length of the CDR3 is 15 residues. The CDR3, as DNA: TGCAGTGCTACCCAGGGGGGGCGGGGCGACGGGGAGCTGTTTTTT. Amino acids: CSATQGGRGDGELFF.

This clonotype was counted at least ten times. This chain uses TRBV12-3 or TRBV12-4 with TRBJ2-5; D tentatively fits TRBD1 or TRBD2 (5 bases each). V was trimmed by 2 bases and J by 2 bases, leaving 9 bases between them. The CDR3 is made up of 14 amino acids. The CDR3 loop is CASSLRDGQETQYF. The CDR3 DNA reads as TGTGCCAGCAGTTTACGGGACGGACAAGAGACCCAGTACTTC.

This clonotype has a count of ten or more. This chain joins TRBV7-2 and TRBJ1-2, with 8 bases matching TRBD1. V lost 6 bases to trimming and J lost 4 bases; unmatched junction nucleotides: 13. The germline gives CDR1 SGHTA, CDR2 FQGNSA. The CDR3 sequence is 16 residues long. The CDR3 DNA sequence: TGTGCCAGCAGTCCCGAGACAGGGGTTCGGGGCTATGGCTACACCTTC. This gives the protein CASSPETGVRGYGYTF.

The CDR3 sequence: CASSLGQTDWQPQHF. CDR3 DNA sequence: TGTGCCAGCAGTTTAGGACAGACGGATTGGCAGCCCCAGCATTTT. The chain carries TRBV2 and TRBJ1-5, with D possibly matching TRBD1 (6 bases). There are 15 residues in the CDR3. Germline CDR1 reads SNHLY; CDR2 reads FYNNEI. Trimming stripped 5 bases from V and 7 bases from J, with 18 bases between.

This clonotype was observed many times. The chain combines TRBV3-1 with TRBJ1-2, with unresolved D. CDR3 size: 16 residues. CDR1 and CDR2 (germline): LGHDT, YNNKEL (reference sequence). Between the trimmed V and J ends, which lost 0 bases and 5 bases, there was a span of 16 bases. CDR3 amino acids: CASSQDSLATSYGYTF. CDR3 nucleotide sequence: TGTGCCAGCAGCCAAGATAGTTTGGCCACATCTTATGGCTACACCTTC.